Listed here are 16 T cell receptor beta chains from one sample, sequenced in a study of Tregs in tolerant kidney transplant recipients. The nonmyeloablative bone marrow transplants came from related graft donors, with transient mixed chimerism. Using immunoSEQ multiplex PCR, the repertoire was profiled, and TCRdb retains in-frame clones only, with some absent. Its listing shows more than 10,000 clones. This specimen was CD8+ T cells from blood (PBMCs), taken 24 months after the transplant. These receptors originate from a human patient who received a combined kidney and bone marrow transplant. The graft donor may have given rise to some T cells.

Comments on this clone: The read stops 3 residues short of the end of the CDR3; the missing end is completed from the germline J gene. The chain couples TRBV18 to TRBJ2-1; the D call may be TRBD1 or TRBD2 (5 bases each). The CDR3 contains 15 residues. In germline, CDR1 is KGHSH, CDR2 LQKENI. V shed 3 bases and J shed 0 bases, with 9 bases lying between them. The CDR3 bases that were read are TGTGCCAGCTCACCGGCAGGGAGCTCCTACAATGAG. Translating gives CASSPAGSSYNE. The full CDR3 sequence reads CASSPAGSSYNEQFF.

As for this clone: The read finishes 3 residues shy of the CDR3 end, and the germline J gene is used to complete it. The chain uses TRBV12-3 or TRBV12-4 and TRBJ1-5, with D perhaps TRBD1 (6 bases). Between the trimmed V and J ends, which lost 6 bases and 1 base, there was a span of 7 bases. The CDR3 is 13 residues long. CDR3 DNA (partial): TGTGCCAGCAGGGGACAAAGCAATCAGCCC. Protein sequence: CASRGQSNQP. The complete CDR3 protein is CASRGQSNQPQHF.

Turning to this clone: From the germline J gene comes the end of the CDR3, since the read stops 3 residues before it. This chain connects TRBV19 to TRBJ2-6; 9 bases map to TRBD1. The germline CDR1 and CDR2 sequences are LNHDA and SQIVND (reference sequence). This CDR3 comprises 17 residues. J gave up 0 bases and V 7 bases, and 7 bases lay outside the gene matches. CDR3 DNA, as far as it was read: TGTGCCAGTACCGCGGGACAGGGCCACTCTGGGGCCAACGTC. This codes for CASTAGQGHSGANV. The whole CDR3 sequence reads CASTAGQGHSGANVLTF.

Points on this clone: The read terminates 3 residues before the CDR3 end, so the remaining end is supplied by the germline J gene. This chain links TRBV5-5 with TRBJ1-1; maybe TRBD1 (6 bases). Per the germline V gene, CDR1 is SGHKS and CDR2 is YYEKEE (reference sequence). V was cut by 2 bases and J by 0 bases, with 8 bases left in between. The CDR3 sequence is 14 residues long. The CDR3 bases that were read are TGTGCCAGCAGCTTTGGGGGCATGAACACTGAA. It codes for CASSFGGMNTE. The complete CDR3 protein is CASSFGGMNTEAFF.

To note about this clone: Coverage ceases 3 residues before the CDR3 finishes, and the germline J gene fills in the end. The genes are TRBV20-1 and TRBJ2-7; D possibly corresponds to TRBD2 (6 bases). This CDR3 is built from 14 residues. Germline assignment: CDR1 DFQATT and CDR2 SNEGSKA (reference sequence). Deletions cut 0 bases from V and 5 bases from J, with 14 bases between. This chain's CDR3 is CSARDPQGGDEQYF. The CDR3 bases that were read are TGCAGTGCTAGAGATCCCCAGGGCGGGGACGAG.

To note about this clone: Sequencing ends 3 residues short of the CDR3 end; the germline J gene provides the rest. The V gene is TRBV19, the J gene TRBJ1-5, with TRBD1 identical over 8 bases. This CDR3 has 14 residues. Germline loops: CDR1 LNHDA, CDR2 SQIVND (reference sequence). V was clipped by 6 bases and J by 1 base; unmatched bases: 2. The CDR3 sequence is CASRTGVSNQPQHF. Incomplete CDR3 DNA: TGTGCCAGTAGGACAGGGGTAAGCAATCAGCCC.

In the case of this clone: With the read ending 3 residues before the CDR3 end, the germline J gene is used to fill in that end. V is TRBV20-1 and J is TRBJ2-3; 11 bases match TRBD1. The CDR3 spans 15 residues. Germline CDR1 DFQATT, CDR2 SNEGSKA (reference sequence). The DNA read from the CDR3 is TGCAGTGCTTTCGGGACAGGGGGGAATCTACGAGCG. Residues: CSAFGTGGNLRA. The entire CDR3 protein reads CSAFGTGGNLRAQYF.

CDR3 DNA, as far as it was read: TGTGCCAGTAGTATGTTGATAGGGGGCGCGGACATT. Protein sequence: CASSMLIGGADI. Given in full, the CDR3 is CASSMLIGGADIQYF. The chain has TRBV19 and TRBJ2-4; 7 bases are shared with TRBD1. The read is 3 residues too short to cover the CDR3 end, so that end is filled in from the germline J gene. V lost 3 bases and J lost 8; bases outside the gene matches: 10. Germline CDR1 is LNHDA and CDR2 is SQIVND (reference sequence). The CDR3 spans 15 residues.

Comment on this clone: The read terminates 3 residues ahead of where the CDR3 ends, so the germline J gene completes it. This chain joins TRBV2 and TRBJ2-1; D gene ambiguous. The ends were cut back, 8 bases at V and 0 bases at J, with 14 bases in the middle. CDR1 is SNHLY and CDR2 is FYNNEI in the germline V gene. The CDR3 contains 15 residues. Partial CDR3 DNA: TGTGCCAGCGAGGCCAAGTTGAGCTCCTACAATGAG. Protein sequence: CASEAKLSSYNE. In full, the CDR3 reads CASEAKLSSYNEQFF.

As regards this clone: An end of the junction differs from the germline gene, which may be a read error. The read falls 3 residues short of the CDR3 end, and the missing part is taken from the germline J gene. This rearrangement joins TRBV4-2 to TRBJ2-1; D perhaps matches TRBD2 (5 bases). Germline V gene sequence: CDR1 LGHNA, CDR2 YNFKEQ. The CDR3 totals 14 residues. CDR3 amino acids: CASSQEDYDNEQFF. The CDR3 bases that were read are TGCGCCAGCAGCCAAGAAGACTACGACAATGAG.

To note about this clone: Read data end 3 residues before the CDR3 end; the end is taken from the germline J gene. V usage is TRBV6-2 or TRBV6-3 and J usage is TRBJ2-1, with TRBD1 identical over 9 bases. Germline loops: CDR1 MNHEY, CDR2 SVGEGT. The CDR3 covers 15 residues. The V and J ends lost 6 bases and 7 bases, in that order; junction bases with no gene match: 10. CDR3 amino acids: CASSQTGGSLNEQFF. The part of the CDR3 DNA that was read is TGTGCCAGCAGCCAGACAGGGGGGAGTTTGAATGAG.

A word on this clone: The read stops 3 residues short of the end of the CDR3; the missing end is completed from the germline J gene. The chain combines TRBV7-2 with TRBJ1-4; the D is unclear. Trimming took 3 bases from V and 0 from J, leaving 8 bases between them. This CDR3 region has 15 residues. CDR1 SGHTA and CDR2 FQGNSA come from the germline V gene. CDR3 residues: CASSFQDATNEKLFF. Incomplete CDR3 DNA: TGTGCCAGCAGCTTTCAGGATGCAACTAATGAAAAA.

About this clone: The observed sequence ends 3 residues before the CDR3 terminus, with the missing tail filled in from the germline J gene. The chain uses TRBV29-1 and TRBJ2-1; D may be TRBD1 (7 bases). From germline, CDR1 is SQVTM and CDR2 ANQGSEA. This CDR3 spans 11 amino acids. CDR3 DNA (partial): TGCAGGGGGGGTCAGGGGGGTGAG. It specifies CRGGQGGE. The whole CDR3 protein reads CRGGQGGEQFF.

On this clone: The sequence runs out 3 residues before the end of the CDR3; the remainder is reconstructed from the germline J gene. The chain couples TRBV11-2 to TRBJ1-4; tentatively, D is TRBD1 (5 bases). In germline, CDR1 is SGHAT, CDR2 FQNNGV. Trimming cost V 8 bases and J 6 bases, with 13 bases left between them. The CDR3 covers 13 residues. The CDR3 reads CASRDSWDEKLFF. The sequenced CDR3 bases are TGTGCCAGCCGCGACAGCTGGGATGAAAAA. Together with reference TRBV11-2 and TRBJ1-4, the CDR3 gives the full variable domain: EAGVAQSPRYKIIEKRQSVAFWCNPISGHATLYWYQQILGQGPKLLIQFQNNGVVDDSQLPKDRFSAERLKGVDSTLKIQPAKLEDSAVYLCASRDSWDEKLFFGSGTQLSVL.

Notes on this clone: The CDR3 end lies 3 residues beyond the end of the read and is filled in from the germline J gene. The J gene is TRBJ2-5, the V gene TRBV19; D may be TRBD1 (6 bases). Germline values: CDR1 LNHDA, CDR2 SQIVND (reference sequence). The CDR3 contains 14 residues. The ends were cut back, 4 bases at V and 1 base at J, with 10 bases in the middle. This CDR3 reads CASSNRVPQETQYF. Incomplete CDR3 DNA: TGTGCCAGTAGTAACAGGGTACCCCAAGAGACC.

Partial CDR3 DNA: TGTGCCAGCAGCTCCGGGACTTCAGATGAG. Its translation: CASSSGTSDE. Given in full, the CDR3 is CASSSGTSDEQFF. V and J are TRBV4-2 and TRBJ2-1, with D possibly matching TRBD2 (6 bases). The CDR3 end falls 3 residues outside the read, so it is completed with the germline J gene. This CDR3 has 13 amino acids. V was pared by 5 bases and J by 8 bases, with 13 bases between. Germline values: CDR1 LGHNA, CDR2 YNFKEQ.